A single T cell receptor beta chain is shown here with its context. The same CDR3 arises from other DNA sequences in this sample as well. The CDR3 spans 16 residues. Germline V gene lookup returns CDR1 SGDLS and CDR2 YYNGEE. Trimming took off 1 base at V and 0 bases at J, with 13 bases between the two ends. The sample belongs to a study of blood T cell repertoires in COVID-19. The wider study: COVID-19 samples, acute and convalescent, were from the United States, Italy and Spain. In each case, the material was cDNA or gDNA derived from T cells, B-cell-depleted T cells, or PBMCs.

In the original processing: By means of reference gene primer amplification, nucleated cell counts were estimated. Data came from immunoSEQ multiplex PCR; TCRdb stores just in-frame clones and leaves some out. V, J and clone size derive from that table, while D and trimming were established from the DNA sequence. The data contain 300,000 to 400,000 clones, around 90% of them singletons. This TCR came from a woman aged 18-29 years who had recovered from COVID-19. Source material: peripheral blood. The chain recombines TRBV9 with TRBJ1-1; unclear D gene. The CDR3 loop is CASSVLMGGMNTEAFF. CDR3 in DNA: TGTGCCAGCAGCGTATTGATGGGAGGGATGAACACTGAAGCTTTCTTT.